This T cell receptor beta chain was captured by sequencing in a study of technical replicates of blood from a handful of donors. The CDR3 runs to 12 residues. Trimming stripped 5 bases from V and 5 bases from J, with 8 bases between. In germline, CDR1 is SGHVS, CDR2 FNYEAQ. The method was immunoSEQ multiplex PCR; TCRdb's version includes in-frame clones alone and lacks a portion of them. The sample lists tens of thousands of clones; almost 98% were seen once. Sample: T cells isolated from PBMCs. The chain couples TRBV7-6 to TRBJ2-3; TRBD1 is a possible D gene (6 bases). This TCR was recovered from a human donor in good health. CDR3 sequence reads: CASSLQGDTQYF. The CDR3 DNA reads TGTGCCAGCAGCCTACAGGGAGATACGCAGTATTTT.